This TCR beta chain came from a study of blood T cell repertoires in COVID-19. Study as a whole: Samples of COVID-19 (acute and convalescent) were obtained from the United States, Italy and Spain. T cells, B-cell-depleted T cells, or PBMCs supplied cDNA or gDNA.

In the source study's methods: Reference gene primer amplification yielded estimated nucleated cell counts. Data came from immunoSEQ multiplex PCR; TCRdb stores just in-frame clones and leaves some out. V and J calls plus clone size are reproduced from that table; the DNA served to infer D and trimming. The table has 150,000 to 180,000 clones, about four fifths seen once. This clone has just one count. CDR1 is SGDLS, CDR2 YYNGEE, per germline. The CDR3 loop spans 17 amino acids. V dropped 2 bases and J dropped 5; count of bases not matched to a gene: 16. Sequencing was carried out using peripheral blood. The source of this sequence is a woman aged 55-70 years with acute or convalescent COVID-19. The chain carries TRBV9 and TRBJ2-7; 7 bases map to TRBD1. CDR3: CASSVQTGTVERNEQYF. The CDR3 bases are TGTGCCAGCAGCGTCCAGACCGGGACAGTTGAAAGAAACGAGCAGTACTTC.